Given below is one TCR beta chain in context. The method was immunoSEQ multiplex PCR; TCRdb's version includes in-frame clones alone and lacks a portion of them. The data show roughly 56,000 clones, more than 75% seen once. The germline V gene has CDR1 SGHRS and CDR2 YFSETQ. The length of the CDR3 is 15 residues. Trimming cost V 4 bases and J 0 bases; bases outside gene matches: 2. These data belong to a study of technical replicates of blood from several donors. The chain links TRBV5-1 to TRBJ2-2; 8 nucleotides match TRBD2. The source of this sequence is a human donor in good health. Some clones in this sample may be carry-over from other donors' samples. Sequencing was carried out using PBMCs. CDR3 DNA sequence: TGCGCCAGCAGCCGGGGACTAGCGAACACCGGGGAGCTGTTTTTT. Its translation: CASSRGLANTGELFF.